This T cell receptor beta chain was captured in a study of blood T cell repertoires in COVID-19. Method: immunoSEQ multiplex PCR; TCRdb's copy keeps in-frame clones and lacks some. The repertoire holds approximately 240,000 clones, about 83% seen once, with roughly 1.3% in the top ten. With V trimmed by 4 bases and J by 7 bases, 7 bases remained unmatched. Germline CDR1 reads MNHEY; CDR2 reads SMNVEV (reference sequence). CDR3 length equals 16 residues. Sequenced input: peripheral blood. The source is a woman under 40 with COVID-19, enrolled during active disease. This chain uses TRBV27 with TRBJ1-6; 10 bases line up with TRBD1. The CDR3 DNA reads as TGTGCCAGCAGTTACGGGACAGGGGCGGAGAATTCACCCCTCCACTTT. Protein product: CASSYGTGAENSPLHF.